What follows is one TCR beta chain and its context. Its antigen remains unknown. The data were obtained in a study of T cell responses to AZD1222 COVID-19 vaccine. Whole-study context: Analysis merged second doses at about 4 or about 12 weeks.

Notes on the study in general: Breadth and depth of Spike-specific TCRs rose after two AZD1222 doses. The span of vaccine-associated CD4 TCRs extended across spike, with dominance at 160-218 and 743-854. Within unmutated variant regions lay the reported targets of nearly half of spike-specific TCRs.

Data came from immunoSEQ multiplex PCR; TCRdb stores just in-frame clones and leaves some out. The profile shows some 150,000 clones, around 90% of them singletons. The source was peripheral blood, collected on day 0 of AZD1222 vaccination. This sequence was found in an adult in good health.

The CDR3 spells CASSQYGMTTNEKLFF. CDR3 in DNA: TGTGCCAGCAGCCAGTACGGGATGACAACTAATGAAAAACTGTTTTTT. The genes are TRBV25-1 and TRBJ1-4; D not certain. The V gene's germline CDR1 is MGHDK and CDR2 SYGVNS. The ends were cut back, 6 bases at V and 0 bases at J, with 14 bases in the middle. The CDR3 covers 16 residues.